This T cell receptor beta chain emerged from a study of T-cell memory formation after mild COVID-19. CDR1 is SGHRS and CDR2 is YFSETQ in the germline V gene. The CDR3 is 17 amino acids. V was shortened by 4 bases and J by 6 bases, with 25 bases between the two germline ends. This clonotype was observed a handful of times. TCRdb re-derived calls from the 5' RACE reads in MiXCR, one entry per CDR3 protein. The sample shows around 450,000 distinct CDR3 sequences, around 20% of them seen only once. The genes are TRBV5-1 and TRBJ2-5; tentatively, D is TRBD1 or TRBD2 (5 bases each). The source material was PBMCs or a T cell subset sorted from them (not recorded which). This TCR was recovered from an adult woman who had mild COVID-19 (a few samples of this study predate the infection). Cell type and time point are not known. Here the CDR3 DNA reads TGCGCCAGCAGCGACAGCGACCCTATTGGAGGCGGAAAGACCCAGTACTTC. Encoded protein: CASSDSDPIGGGKTQYF.